This T cell receptor (beta chain) was retrieved from a study of cytomegalovirus exposure and HLA in healthy donors. The PCR contained 60 Vbeta and 13 Jbeta primers. Authors' processing steps: Approximately 86 million unique TCR beta chains, roughly 10 million shared, were counted in a later analysis. Profiled with immunoSEQ multiplex PCR; TCRdb holds only in-frame clones, not every one. The V and J calls and clone size come from that table; D and trimming were worked out from the DNA. This sample's table reports 80,000 or so clones. Study-level points and caveats: In a later analysis, a missense DCLRE1C variant was linked to TCR beta V- and J-gene trimming. Among the sequence variants, a highly shared cluster was likely an artifact of sequencing. For most TCR beta V segments, an earlier analysis put the productive rate at about 90% or about 30% of the time.

A word on this clone: Its matching antigen is unknown.

The germline CDR1 and CDR2 sequences are MNHEY and SMNVEV (reference sequence). The V end lost 6 bases, the J end lost 1 base, and 7 bases lay between the germline ends. CDR3 length equals 12 residues. Source material: PBMCs. This rearrangement joins TRBV27 to TRBJ2-7; D may be TRBD1 (6 bases). The sequence was obtained from a man between 45 and 60 years old in good health and CMV-seropositive. CDR3 in DNA: TGTGCCAGCAGCGACAGGTCCTACGAGCAGTACTTC. It yields the protein CASSDRSYEQYF.